The 20 T cell receptor beta chains listed next were all sequenced from one sample in a study of T cells expressing NK-cell markers. TCRdb derives one entry per CDR3 protein from the 5' RACE reads, leaving out DNA. This sample's table reports 200,000 to 300,000 distinct CDR3 sequences. The sequenced material came from blood T cells: a sorted CD56 or NKG2C T cell subset, CD4+ or CD8+ T cells, or bulk PBMC T cells (not recorded which). The receptors were sampled from a woman aged 18 to 75 in good health.

The V call is TRBV6-1, the J call TRBJ2-7. Germline assignment: CDR1 MNHNS and CDR2 SASEGT. The CDR3 runs 11 residues. CDR3: CASQDHYEQYF.

The chain couples TRBV11-3 to TRBJ2-6; TCRdb gives TRBD1 as the D gene, but with no DNA this cannot be confirmed. The CDR3 covers 15 residues. Germline V gives CDR1 SGHNT, CDR2 YENEEA. CDR3: CASSGHRPGANVLTF.

The chain carries TRBV28 and TRBJ1-2. The CDR3 covers 16 residues. Germline V CDR1 and CDR2: MDHEN, SYDVKM. The CDR3 here is CASSLTPSGGHYGYTF.

The chain couples TRBV7-2 to TRBJ1-3. The CDR3 has 14 residues. Germline V gene lookup returns CDR1 SGHTA and CDR2 FQGNSA. The chain's CDR3 is CASSPLGVENTIYF.

V gene TRBV6-6 combines with J gene TRBJ1-1; TCRdb outputs TRBD1, but without DNA this stays unchecked. CDR3 size: 13 residues. Germline V lookup: CDR1 MNHNY, CDR2 SVGAGI (reference sequence). CDR3 sequence: CASSYRGVTEAFF.

The chain links TRBV6-1 to TRBJ2-3; the D call of TRBD1 rests on TCRdb alone, since no DNA is present to check it. Germline CDR1 MNHNS, CDR2 SASEGT. The CDR3 is 15 residues long. CDR3 in amino acids: CASTSPGLATDTQYF.

The gene calls are TRBV29-1 and TRBJ1-1; TCRdb picks TRBD1, but there is no DNA to check that call. From germline, CDR1 is SQVTM and CDR2 ANQGSEA. The CDR3 loop spans 14 amino acids. The CDR3 sequence is CSARGGAENTEAFF.

The chain couples TRBV20-1 to TRBJ2-1; TCRdb gives TRBD2 as the D gene, but with no DNA this cannot be confirmed. This CDR3 comprises 18 residues. Germline CDR1 DFQATT, CDR2 SNEGSKA (reference sequence). CDR3 sequence: CSAEPGLAGTGSYNEQFF.

The genes are TRBV28 and TRBJ2-2; the TCRdb D gene call, TRBD1, has no DNA to confirm it. CDR1 is MDHEN and CDR2 is SYDVKM in the germline V gene. This CDR3 region has 15 residues. CDR3 protein: CASSYPGLNTGELFF.

This sequence joins TRBV10-3 and TRBJ2-3. From germline, CDR1 is ENHRY and CDR2 SYGVKD. This CDR3 comprises 13 residues. The CDR3 sequence: CAISEFSTDTQYF.

V and J are TRBV18 and TRBJ2-3. CDR1 and CDR2 (germline): KGHSH, LQKENI. This CDR3 contains 13 residues. The CDR3: CASSPSEEDTQYF.

The chain couples TRBV18 to TRBJ1-2; there is no DNA to check the TCRdb D call of TRBD1. Germline-derived CDR1 and CDR2 are KGHSH and LQKENI. The CDR3 totals 19 residues. CDR3 in amino acids: CASSPLTGIITGTEYGYTF.

The rearrangement joins TRBV20-1 to TRBJ1-6. Per the germline V gene, CDR1 is DFQATT and CDR2 is SNEGSKA (reference sequence). CDR3 size: 12 residues. The CDR3 is CSAPAVDSPLHF.

The J gene is TRBJ2-1, the V gene TRBV20-1; TCRdb calls TRBD1, which cannot be checked without DNA. Per germline, CDR1 DFQATT and CDR2 SNEGSKA (reference sequence). CDR3 length: 13 residues. The CDR3 here is CSGQGGSYNEQFF.

V usage is TRBV4-3 and J usage is TRBJ1-6; TCRdb's assignment of TRBD1 cannot be checked, as there is no DNA. Germline V gene lookup returns CDR1 LGHNA and CDR2 YSLEER. This CDR3 spans 14 amino acids. The CDR3 sequence: CASSQETGNSPLHF.

The chain is built from TRBV3-1 and TRBJ1-1; TCRdb names TRBD1, which stays unverified in the absence of DNA. Germline V gene lookup returns CDR1 LGHDT and CDR2 YNNKEL (reference sequence). There are 15 residues in the CDR3. The CDR3 region is CASSLDRGRRTEAFF. Using reference TRBV3-1 and TRBJ1-1 for the parts outside the CDR3, the full variable domain is DTAVSQTPKYLVTQMGNDKSIKCEQNLGHDTMYWYKQDSKKFLKIMFSYNNKELIINETVPNRFSPKSPDKAHLNLHINSLELGDSAVYFCASSLDRGRRTEAFFGQGTRLTVV.

The rearrangement joins TRBV5-1 to TRBJ1-3; the D call of TRBD1 rests on TCRdb alone, since no DNA is present to check it. CDR1 is SGHRS, CDR2 YFSETQ, per germline. This CDR3 is 16 amino acids long. This CDR3 reads CASSPAGTGYGNTIYF.

The rearrangement uses TRBV6-2 or TRBV6-3 and TRBJ2-1; TCRdb selects TRBD2, and the lack of DNA leaves this call unchecked. The CDR3 is 15 residues long. Germline V lookup: CDR1 MNHEY, CDR2 SVGEGT. The CDR3 region is CASSFAGTTAHEQFF.

V and J are TRBV6-2 or TRBV6-3 and TRBJ2-7. The CDR3 contains 12 residues. The V gene's germline CDR1 is MNHEY and CDR2 SVGEGT. CDR3 amino acids: CASSQGYYEQYF.

V is TRBV2 and J is TRBJ2-2; the D call of TRBD1 rests on TCRdb alone, since no DNA is present to check it. CDR3 length: 12 amino acids. CDR1 is SNHLY, CDR2 FYNNEI, per germline. CDR3 region: CASTGGRGELFF.